Listed below are T cell receptor beta chains from one sample, sequenced in a study of blood T cell repertoires in COVID-19. Libraries were prepared by immunoSEQ multiplex PCR; TCRdb keeps only in-frame clonotypes and omits some of them. The table has under 150,000 clones, about nine tenths seen once. Sequenced material: peripheral blood. These receptor sequences come from a man between 60 and 75 years old with COVID-19, enrolled during active disease. CDR3s include the opening cysteine and the closing phenylalanine or tryptophan. The order of the fields is clone size, J gene, V gene, D gene, CDR3 DNA, CDR3 protein. D genes are given only for firm matches. Some rows mark clone size as missing; the rest say once, few, many or name a class of expanded clone.

NA TRBJ1-2 TRBV28 NA TGTGCCAGCAGCCCACCCCGGGACAATGGCTACACCTTC CASSPPRDNGYTF
NA TRBJ2-3 TRBV19 NA TGTGCCAGTACCTCGACCAACGACATAACAGATACGCAGTATTTT CASTSTNDITDTQYF
NA TRBJ2-6 TRBV29-1 TRBD1 TGCAGCGTTGCGGGACAGGGAATGACTGGGGCCAACGTCCTGACTTTC CSVAGQGMTGANVLTF
once TRBJ2-7 TRBV3-1/TRBV3-2 NA TGTGCCAGCAGCCAGGGGGACTCGCCCTCCTACGAGCAGTACTTC CASSQGDSPSYEQYF
NA TRBJ2-3 TRBV6-4 TRBD1 TGTGCCAGCGGGACAGGGGAGGACGGTACGCAGTATTTT CASGTGEDGTQYF
NA TRBJ1-1 TRBV3-1/TRBV3-2 TRBD1 TGTGCCAGCAGAACCGGGACAGTGAACACTGAAGCTTTCTTT CASRTGTVNTEAFF
few TRBJ2-7 TRBV6-4 NA TGTGCCAGCAGTACAGTTTACGAGCAGTACTTC CASSTVYEQYF
NA TRBJ2-5 TRBV29-1 TRBD2 TGCAGCGTGAATAGCGGGATGGGGGAGACCCAGTACTTC CSVNSGMGETQYF
NA TRBJ1-3 TRBV30 TRBD1 TGTGCCTGGAGTGTAGGACAGGGGCTCCTCTCTGGAAACACCATATATTTT CAWSVGQGLLSGNTIYF
NA TRBJ1-6 TRBV27 NA TGTGCCAGCAGTTCCCGGGGACTTAATACTGGCTCCTATAATTCACCCCTCCACTTT CASSSRGLNTGSYNSPLHF
NA TRBJ2-3 TRBV29-1 NA TGCAGCGTTGCCGGGTACAGGGCTTTCGCAGATACGCAGTATTTT CSVAGYRAFADTQYF
NA TRBJ1-5 TRBV7-2 TRBD1 TGTGCCAGCAGCTGGACAGGGGATAATCAGCCCCAGCATTTT CASSWTGDNQPQHF
once TRBJ2-1 TRBV4-1 NA TGCGCCAGCAGCCAAGTTGGAGGGACGGGGTACAATGAGCAGTTCTTC CASSQVGGTGYNEQFF
NA TRBJ1-2 TRBV19 TRBD1 TGTGCCAGTAGTATAGTGGCAGGGGGCGCCTCCGGGGGTGGCTACACCTTC CASSIVAGGASGGGYTF
NA TRBJ2-1 TRBV5-1 TRBD2 TGCGCCAGCAGCGCCGACCTAATAGGACTAGCCGGGGGTTACAATGAGCAGTTCTTC CASSADLIGLAGGYNEQFF
NA TRBJ2-7 TRBV9 TRBD1 TGTGCCAGCAGCGTATCGGGACAGGGAACCTACGAGCAGTACTTC CASSVSGQGTYEQYF
NA TRBJ1-5 TRBV7-8 NA TGTGCCAGCAGCGGCGGGACTCAGCCCCAGCATTTT CASSGGTQPQHF
NA TRBJ2-1 TRBV7-3 TRBD2 TGTGCCAGCAGCTTGGGACTAGCGGGAGGGGGTGAGCAGTTCTTC CASSLGLAGGGEQFF
NA TRBJ1-1 TRBV11-3 NA TGTGCCAGCAGCTTAGGGGTAGGCGCGGGGAACACTGAAGCTTTCTTT CASSLGVGAGNTEAFF
NA TRBJ2-7 TRBV5-6 TRBD2 TGTGCCAGCAGCGGGGGACTAGCGGGAGTCAGGTACGAGCAGTACTTC CASSGGLAGVRYEQYF
few TRBJ1-2 TRBV7-2 TRBD1 TGTGCCAGCAGCTCCTGGGGGACAGGGATCCCCTATGGCTACACCTTC CASSSWGTGIPYGYTF
NA TRBJ1-2 TRBV18 NA TGTGCCAGCTCACCAGGCGGCGGGGACTTCTATGGCTACACCTTC CASSPGGGDFYGYTF
NA TRBJ1-5 TRBV19 TRBD1 TGTGCCAGTAGTATTCGGGGGAGACAGGGTAGGTCTCACCATTTT CASSIRGRQGRSHHF
NA TRBJ2-3 TRBV11-3 NA TGTGCCAGCAGCCCCCTCGGGCAGGGTTGGACAGATACGCAGTATTTT CASSPLGQGWTDTQYF
NA TRBJ2-5 TRBV9 NA TGTGCCAGCAGCGTAGCCCAGGACCAAGAGACCCAGTACTTC CASSVAQDQETQYF
NA TRBJ2-3 TRBV28 TRBD1 TGTGCCACCAAGCAGGGGGCCATAGATACGCAGTATTTT CATKQGAIDTQYF
NA TRBJ1-2 TRBV9 TRBD1 TGTGCCAGCAGCCCCCGGGACAGGGCAGCTAACTATGGCTACACCTTC CASSPRDRAANYGYTF
NA TRBJ2-7 TRBV5-1 NA TGCGCCAGCAGCTTGGGGCCCTCCTCCTACGAGCAGTACTTC CASSLGPSSYEQYF
few TRBJ1-2 TRBV19 NA TGTGCCAGTAGTATAACAGGGAAATACGACTATGGCTACACCTTC CASSITGKYDYGYTF
NA TRBJ2-7 TRBV28 NA TGTGCCAGCAGTTTGGCCCGCAAACAGGGTGCCCTAACCTACGAGCAGTACTTC CASSLARKQGALTYEQYF
once TRBJ2-5 TRBV19 NA TGTGCCTCCCAGATCTCCAGCCGGGGAAGGCTCCAAGAGACCCAGTACTTC CASQISSRGRLQETQYF
NA TRBJ2-7 TRBV3-1/TRBV3-2 TRBD2 TGTGCCAGCAGCCAACCGGGACTAGCGGACTACGAGCAGTACTTC CASSQPGLADYEQYF
NA TRBJ2-1 TRBV19 TRBD1 TGTGCCAGTAGTTACAGGGGACGGAATGAGCAGTTCTTC CASSYRGRNEQFF
NA TRBJ1-1 TRBV28 TRBD1 TGTGCCAGCAGCCGCCGATACAGGGGGGACACTGAAGCTTTCTTT CASSRRYRGDTEAFF
NA TRBJ1-3 TRBV28 TRBD1 TGTGCCAGCAGAACGACAGGGACTGGAAACACCATATATTTT CASRTTGTGNTIYF
NA TRBJ1-1 TRBV30 TRBD1 TGTGCCTGGGAACAGGGGATGAACACTGAAGCTTTCTTT CAWEQGMNTEAFF
NA TRBJ2-7 TRBV4-1 NA TGCGCCAGCAGCCTGTACAGTAACTACGAGCAGTACTTC CASSLYSNYEQYF
NA TRBJ1-3 TRBV10-3 NA TGTGCCATCAGTGAGTCGGAGGGTCGGGGCTCTGGAAACACCATATATTTT CAISESEGRGSGNTIYF
NA TRBJ2-5 TRBV20-1 NA TGCAGTGCTAGTCTACTAACACAAGAGACCCAGTACTTC CSASLLTQETQYF
once TRBJ1-1 TRBV5-1 TRBD1 TGCGCCAGCAGCATAGGGACAGTGGGGAACACTGAAGCTTTCTTT CASSIGTVGNTEAFF
NA TRBJ1-4 TRBV19 TRBD1 TGTGCCAGTAGTCCCGACAGGGAACATGAAAAACTGTTTTTT CASSPDREHEKLFF
NA TRBJ1-3 TRBV18 TRBD1 TGTGCCAGCTCACCTCGGGTCGACAGGGCTGGAAACACCATATATTTT CASSPRVDRAGNTIYF
NA TRBJ2-1 TRBV18 NA TGTGCCAGCTCCACAGGTAGCTCCTACAATGAGCAGTTCTTC CASSTGSSYNEQFF
NA TRBJ1-1 TRBV4-1 NA TGCGCCAGCAGCCAAACTGACGGTCGGTCAGGGTTAGCTTTCTTT CASSQTDGRSGLAFF
NA TRBJ2-7 TRBV6-5 TRBD2 TGTGCCAGCAGGGACACTAGCGGGTTCGACGAGCAGTACTTC CASRDTSGFDEQYF
NA TRBJ1-2 TRBV24-1 TRBD1 TGTGCCACCAGTGATTCCAGGACAGGTTCGGAGTCTATTGGCTACACCTTC CATSDSRTGSESIGYTF
NA TRBJ2-4 TRBV6-5 NA TGTGCCTGTGGGGGAGGAGGGGCCAAAAACATTCAGTACTTC CACGGGGAKNIQYF
NA TRBJ2-1 TRBV6-2/TRBV6-3 TRBD2 TGTGCCAGCAGTTCCCTAGGTAGCGGGGCCCCCAGAGAGCAGTTCTTC CASSSLGSGAPREQFF
NA TRBJ1-4 TRBV7-2 NA TGTGCCAGCAGCTCAGTCCGACAGCGACAGGAAGGGAATGAAAAACTGTTTTTT CASSSVRQRQEGNEKLFF